The entry below gives a single T cell receptor beta chain sequence along with its context. This sample is part of a study of shared T cell receptors in the human thymus. The assay was immunoSEQ multiplex PCR, and TCRdb's table has in-frame clones only and misses some. The data show 700,000 or so clones, roughly 85% seen once. The CDR3 is made up of 16 amino acids. Per the germline V gene, CDR1 is SGHRS and CDR2 is YFSETQ. The V end was cut by 3 bases, the J end by 5 bases, with 15 bases between. Another study also made use of these data, one on human thymus T cells. That work contributes: Donation was from healthy Finnish infants who were having corrective surgery that addressed congenital heart defects. Thymus specimens were resections from corrective heart surgery. Highly overlapping thymic repertoires in unrelated individuals were reported by related research.

What was sequenced was thymocytes. The clonotype was recovered from a girl under two years old with a congenital heart defect. The rearrangement uses TRBV5-1 and TRBJ1-6; perhaps TRBD1 as D (6 bases). CDR3 DNA: TGCGCCAGCAGCTCCCCGACAGGCGTTAATAATTCACCCCTCCACTTT. As protein: CASSSPTGVNNSPLHF.